This entry describes one T cell receptor beta chain. The antigen remains undetermined. The data were obtained in a study of CD8+ T cells in alopecia areata. Treatment specified: oral pan-JAK inhibitor, 5-10 mg twice daily. Samples from alopecia areata patients were lesional scalp punch biopsies and peripheral blood. Broader study findings: Both scalp clonality and the expanded CD8+ clones among the top 100 showed a significant decrease with tofacitinib. The study found TCR sharing across patients less clear than in mice, possibly for HLA reasons. Under tofacitinib, numerous expanded lesional clonotypes remained detectable in scalp and blood.

Extracted from the samples, RNA was reverse transcribed into cDNA to serve as the sequencing template. Clones were read by immunoSEQ multiplex PCR, and TCRdb kept only the in-frame ones, dropping some. The sample includes 80,000 or so clones, around two thirds of them seen just once. J was trimmed by 4 bases and V by 6 bases; bases with no gene match: 3. There are 15 residues in the CDR3. Germline CDR1 and CDR2: MNHEY and SMNVEV (reference sequence). Sequencing was performed on CD8+ T cells sorted from blood, taken at week 24, from a patient treated with tofacitinib. The sequence came from a human donor with alopecia areata. The rearrangement links TRBV27 to TRBJ2-1, with 13 bases lining up with TRBD2. CDR3 region: CASRVTSGGYNEQFF. As DNA, the CDR3 is TGTGCCAGCAGAGTGACTAGCGGGGGGTACAATGAGCAGTTCTTC.